The present T cell receptor beta chain was sequenced within a study of CD8+ T cells in alopecia areata. Study as a whole: Those patients who were treated received oral tofacitinib, which was given at 5 to 10 mg twice daily for moderate-to-severe alopecia areata.

Overall study findings and caveats: Scalp sequencing also captures normal skin's resident alphabeta T cells.

Trimming stripped 6 bases from V and 3 bases from J, with 17 bases between. The CDR3 runs to 15 residues. From germline, CDR1 is MNHNY and CDR2 SVGAGI (reference sequence). Treatment: oral pan-JAK inhibitor, 5-10 mg twice daily. Collected material from alopecia areata patients comprised lesional scalp punch biopsies and peripheral blood. Comment on this clone: What it binds is not known.

As the sequencing template, cDNA was produced by extracting RNA and reverse transcribing it. Only in-frame clones appear in the TCRdb table, and some are missing; sequencing was by immunoSEQ multiplex PCR. The sample lists under 6,500 clones, around 69% occurring once. This specimen was skin, taken at week 24, from a patient treated with tofacitinib. The receptor's source is a human donor with alopecia areata. The chain has TRBV6-6 and TRBJ1-1, with D perhaps matching TRBD1 (5 bases). The CDR3 region has the DNA TGTGCCAGCAGCCCCTGGGGCAGGGAGGACACTGAAGCTTTCTTT. It yields the protein CASSPWGREDTEAFF.